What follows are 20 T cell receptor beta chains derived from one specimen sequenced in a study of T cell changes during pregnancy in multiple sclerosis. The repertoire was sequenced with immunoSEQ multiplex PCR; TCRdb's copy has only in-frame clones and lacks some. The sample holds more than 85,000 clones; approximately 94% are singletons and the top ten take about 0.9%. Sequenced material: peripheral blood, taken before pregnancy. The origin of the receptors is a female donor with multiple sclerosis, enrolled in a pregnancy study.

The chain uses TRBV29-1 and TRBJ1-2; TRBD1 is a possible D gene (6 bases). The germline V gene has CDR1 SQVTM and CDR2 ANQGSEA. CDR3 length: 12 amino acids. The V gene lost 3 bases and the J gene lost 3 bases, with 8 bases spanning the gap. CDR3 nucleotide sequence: TGCAGCGTTGATAAGGGGGACTATGGCTACACCTTC. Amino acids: CSVDKGDYGYTF.

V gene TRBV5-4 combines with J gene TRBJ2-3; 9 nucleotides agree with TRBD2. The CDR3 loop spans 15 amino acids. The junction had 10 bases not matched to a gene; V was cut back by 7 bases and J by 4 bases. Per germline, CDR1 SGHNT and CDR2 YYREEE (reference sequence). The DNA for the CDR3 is TGTGCCAGCGGTCTCCCGGGACTAGCAGCAGATACGCAGTATTTT. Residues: CASGLPGLAADTQYF.

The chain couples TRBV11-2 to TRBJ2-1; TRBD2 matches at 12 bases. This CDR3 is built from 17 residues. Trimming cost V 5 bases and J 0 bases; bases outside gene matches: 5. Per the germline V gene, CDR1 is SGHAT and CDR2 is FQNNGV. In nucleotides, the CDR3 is TGTGCCAGCAGCGGACTAGCGGGATCAGGCTCCTACAATGAGCAGTTCTTC. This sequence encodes CASSGLAGSGSYNEQFF.

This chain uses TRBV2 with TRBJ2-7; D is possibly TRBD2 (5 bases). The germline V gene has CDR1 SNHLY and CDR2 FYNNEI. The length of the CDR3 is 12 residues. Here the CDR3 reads CVVWAGIYEQYF. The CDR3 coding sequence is TGTGTAGTGTGGGCGGGCATCTACGAGCAGTACTTC.

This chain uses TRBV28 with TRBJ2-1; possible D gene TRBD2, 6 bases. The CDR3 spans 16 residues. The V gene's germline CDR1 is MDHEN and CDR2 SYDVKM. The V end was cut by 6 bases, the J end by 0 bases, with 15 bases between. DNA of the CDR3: TGTGCCAGCAGCCCCGGTACGGGAGTCTCCTACAATGAGCAGTTCTTC. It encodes CASSPGTGVSYNEQFF.

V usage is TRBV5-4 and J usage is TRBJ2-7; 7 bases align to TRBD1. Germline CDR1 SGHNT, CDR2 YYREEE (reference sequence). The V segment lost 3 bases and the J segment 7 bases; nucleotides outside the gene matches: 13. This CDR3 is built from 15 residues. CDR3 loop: CASSSTGTVPREQYF. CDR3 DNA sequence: TGTGCCAGCAGCTCGACAGGGACAGTCCCTCGGGAGCAGTACTTC.

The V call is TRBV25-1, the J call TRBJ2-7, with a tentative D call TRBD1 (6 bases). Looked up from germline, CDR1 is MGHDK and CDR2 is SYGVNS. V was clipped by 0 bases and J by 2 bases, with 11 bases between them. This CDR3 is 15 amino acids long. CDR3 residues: CASSEYRGHPYEQYF. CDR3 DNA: TGTGCCAGCAGTGAATATCGGGGACACCCCTACGAGCAGTACTTC.

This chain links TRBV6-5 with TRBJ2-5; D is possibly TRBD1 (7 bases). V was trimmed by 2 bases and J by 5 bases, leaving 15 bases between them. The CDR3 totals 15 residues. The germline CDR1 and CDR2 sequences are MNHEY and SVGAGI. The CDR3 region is CASSYLTGEDETQYF. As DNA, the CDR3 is TGTGCCAGCAGTTACCTAACAGGGGAGGACGAGACCCAGTACTTC.

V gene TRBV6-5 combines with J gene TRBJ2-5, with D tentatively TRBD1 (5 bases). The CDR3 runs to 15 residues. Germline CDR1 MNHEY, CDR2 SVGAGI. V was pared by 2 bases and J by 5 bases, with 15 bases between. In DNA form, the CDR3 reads TGTGCCAGCAGTTACAGGGGTGGATCCCGGGAGACCCAGTACTTC. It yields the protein CASSYRGGSRETQYF.

In DNA form, the CDR3 reads TGTGCCAGCACCATCCGTTGGGGGGGCACTGAAGCTTTCTTT. Encoded protein: CASTIRWGGTEAFF. This chain links TRBV27 with TRBJ1-1; the D gene is possibly TRBD1 (5 bases). The CDR3 loop spans 14 amino acids. Per germline, CDR1 MNHEY and CDR2 SMNVEV (reference sequence). Trimming removed 7 bases at V and 4 bases at J, with 16 bases between.

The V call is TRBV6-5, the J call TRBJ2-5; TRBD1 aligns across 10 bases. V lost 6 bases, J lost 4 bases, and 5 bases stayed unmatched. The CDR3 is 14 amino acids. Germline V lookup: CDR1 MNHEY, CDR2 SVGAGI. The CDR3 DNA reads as TGTGCCAGCAGCGTCGGACAGGGGGGAGAGACCCAGTACTTC. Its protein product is CASSVGQGGETQYF.

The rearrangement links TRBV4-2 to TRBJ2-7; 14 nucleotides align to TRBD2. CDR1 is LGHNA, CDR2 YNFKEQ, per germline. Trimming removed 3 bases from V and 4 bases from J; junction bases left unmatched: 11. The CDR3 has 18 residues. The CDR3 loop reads CASSQRAGTSGSKYEQYF. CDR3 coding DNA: TGTGCCAGCAGCCAGAGGGCCGGGACTAGCGGGAGTAAGTACGAGCAGTACTTC.

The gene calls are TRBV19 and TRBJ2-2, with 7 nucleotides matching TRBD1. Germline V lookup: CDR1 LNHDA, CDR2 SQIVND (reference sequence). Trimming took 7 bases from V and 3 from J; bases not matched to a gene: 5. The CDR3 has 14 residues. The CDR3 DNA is TGTGCCAGTAAAACAGGGGCCGACACCGGGGAGCTGTTTTTT. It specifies CASKTGADTGELFF. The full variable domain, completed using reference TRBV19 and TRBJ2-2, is DGGITQSPKYLFRKEGQNVTLSCEQNLNHDAMYWYRQDPGQGLRLIYYSQIVNDFQKGDIAEGYSVSREKKESFPLTVTSAQKNPTAFYLCASKTGADTGELFFGEGSRLTVL.

The CDR3 sequence is CASSGGDSYEQYF. CDR3 bases: TGCGCCAGCAGCGGCGGGGACTCCTACGAGCAGTACTTC. This rearrangement joins TRBV4-1 to TRBJ2-7, with D perhaps matching TRBD2 (6 bases). The CDR3 spans 13 residues. Deletions cut 5 bases from V and 0 bases from J, with 8 bases between. The germline V gene has CDR1 MGHRA and CDR2 YSYEKL.

In nucleotides, the CDR3 is TGTGCCAGCAGTCCCCCGTCGACTATGGCGGTTGAGACCCAGTACTTC. Its translation: CASSPPSTMAVETQYF. The V gene is TRBV28, the J gene TRBJ2-5; TRBD2 might be the D (5 bases). CDR1 MDHEN and CDR2 SYDVKM come from the germline V gene. The CDR3 runs to 16 residues. The ends were cut back, 5 bases at V and 5 bases at J, with 21 bases in the middle. The full variable domain, in which reference TRBV28 and TRBJ2-5 provide the parts outside the CDR3, is DVKVTQSSRYLVKRTGEKVFLECVQDMDHENMFWYRQDPGLGLRLIYFSYDVKMKEKGDIPEGYSVSREKKERFSLILESASTNQTSMYLCASSPPSTMAVETQYFGPGTRLLVL.

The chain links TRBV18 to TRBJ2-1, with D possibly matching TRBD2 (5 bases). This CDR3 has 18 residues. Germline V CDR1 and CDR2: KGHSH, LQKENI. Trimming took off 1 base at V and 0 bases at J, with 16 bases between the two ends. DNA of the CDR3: TGTGCCAGCTCACCACGGGCGTATCGGGGAAACTCCTACAATGAGCAGTTCTTC. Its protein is CASSPRAYRGNSYNEQFF.

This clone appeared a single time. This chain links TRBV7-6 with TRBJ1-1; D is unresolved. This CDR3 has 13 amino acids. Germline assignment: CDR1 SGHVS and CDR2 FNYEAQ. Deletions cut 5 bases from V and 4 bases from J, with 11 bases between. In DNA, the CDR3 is TGTGCCAGCAGCCTCGGCGGAGGCACTGAAGCTTTCTTT. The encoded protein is CASSLGGGTEAFF.

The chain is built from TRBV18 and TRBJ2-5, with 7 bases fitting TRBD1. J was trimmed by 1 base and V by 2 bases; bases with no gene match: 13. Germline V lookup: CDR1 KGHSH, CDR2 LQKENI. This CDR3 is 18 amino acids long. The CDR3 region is CASSPRQGSNRGQETQYF. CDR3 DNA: TGTGCCAGCTCACCAAGACAGGGTTCCAATCGGGGCCAAGAGACCCAGTACTTC.

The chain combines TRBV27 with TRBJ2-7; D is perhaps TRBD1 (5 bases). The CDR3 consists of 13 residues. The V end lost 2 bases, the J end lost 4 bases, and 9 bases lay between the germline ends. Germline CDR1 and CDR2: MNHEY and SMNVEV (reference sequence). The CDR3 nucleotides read TGTGCCAGCAGTTTAGGGGCTATGTACGAGCAGTACTTC. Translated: CASSLGAMYEQYF.

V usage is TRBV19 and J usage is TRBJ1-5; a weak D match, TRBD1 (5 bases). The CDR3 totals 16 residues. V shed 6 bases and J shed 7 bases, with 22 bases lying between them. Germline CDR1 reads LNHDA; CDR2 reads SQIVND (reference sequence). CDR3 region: CASSPPGVNGDQPQHF. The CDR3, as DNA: TGTGCCAGTAGCCCGCCGGGGGTAAACGGGGACCAGCCCCAGCATTTT.